This T cell receptor beta chain was profiled in a study of cytomegalovirus exposure and HLA in healthy donors (dated by TCRdb to about 2017). Turning to the overall study: In an earlier analysis of around 540 of the donors, approximately 300 Gb of sequence data and some 120 million unique TCR beta sequences from about 179 million T cells were reported. Roughly 300 gigabases of sequencing data and some 85 million unique TCR sequences were included in an early release covering 550 to 800 HLA-typed donors. Of the 300 to 500 genotyped donors, 75% to 85% were placed in the genetic ancestry cluster associated with self-reported Caucasian donors. The study aimed to test whether cataloging public T cell receptors could reveal signatures of past pathogen exposure. The study profiled the T cell repertoires of 666 subjects by immunosequencing and related them to cytomegalovirus serostatus. In addition to the first cohort of 666 subjects, a separate validation cohort of around 110 different subjects was used. To predict cytomegalovirus infection status, the study brought together high-throughput TCR immunosequencing, statistical association of individual TCRs with disease status, and machine learning. In a later analysis, previously published TCR beta repertoires from 666 donors were re-analyzed and high-resolution HLA genotyping was added so that TCR occurrence patterns could be studied. Rather than drawing on any new phenotypic data, the later analysis identified candidate immune exposures from TCR beta sequences and the way those sequences occurred across donors. To decide whether each TCR beta V gene segment behaved as functional or pseudogenic, an earlier analysis of approximately 620 of the donors relied on high-throughput TCR beta sequencing. Alongside the repertoire data, information on donor age, sex, ethnicity and CMV serostatus was compiled. A later genetic analysis took genome-wide SNP genotypes for about three fifths of the 666 donors and used that subset as a discovery cohort. Every repertoire in the discovery cohort had been generated on one and the same sequencing platform. HLA typing covered class I and class II loci at four-digit resolution. Typing coverage differed by locus: A, B, C, DRB1 and DQB1 were typed in about 620-630 donors, DQA1 in roughly 500, DPA1 in around 610, and DPB1 in just under 480. Because of strong linkage in the cohort, five DR-DQ haplotypes were treated as single units for association and clustering. Among 300 to 450 genotyped donors of the cohort, an average of roughly 240,000 unique TCR beta nucleotide sequences were sequenced per donor, around 18% of them non-productive.

Of note for this clone: The antigen this receptor binds is unknown. No much larger clone is present one base from it, and per-base qualities are unavailable.

The cohort comprised hundreds of healthy bone marrow donors. All cohort members were sampled while nominally healthy, although unrecorded immune exposures were likely present. The donor was CMV seronegative and belonged to the group of 350 or so seronegative cohort members. A peripheral blood sample was provided by each donor, and peripheral blood mononuclear cells were used for TCR beta sequencing. The Qiagen DNeasy Blood Extraction Kit was used to extract genomic DNA from the blood cell samples. Preparation of the library involved the immunoSEQ multiplex PCR assay. A mixture of 60 forward primers for TCR Vbeta segments and 13 reverse primers for TCR Jbeta segments was used in the multiplex PCR. The CDR3 region of rearranged TCR beta genes was amplified from genomic DNA by a multiplex PCR assay. The amplified TCR beta libraries were sequenced on the Illumina HiSeq System as 87-base-pair reads. As for how the authors treated the data: A later analysis counted tens of millions of unique TCR beta chains across the 550 to 700 repertoires, and roughly 10 million of these chains were shared by at least two donors. A nearest-neighbor algorithm error-corrected the raw reads and collapsed the reads into unique sequences, merging closely related sequences to remove PCR and sequencing errors. Alignment of CDR3 sequences to IMGT reference sequences was used to assign V, D and J gene segments. Each retained sequence needed at least a six-nucleotide match to both a V gene segment and a J gene segment. A rearrangement was called productive if the CDR3 had no stop codons and remained in frame with V and J, and every other rearrangement was called non-productive. Following IMGT convention, CDR3 was defined as the stretch from the second conserved V-encoded cysteine to the conserved J-encoded phenylalanine. The earlier analysis of about 530 of the donors excluded any sequence lacking an unambiguous match to a single V gene segment. In an earlier analysis of more than 500 of the donors, a V segment was called functional when productive rearrangements were above 56.7%, and segregating when the standard deviation between donors exceeded 5%. To diagnose cytomegalovirus status from the catalog of TCR beta chain sequences, a statistical classification framework was built. V and J gene assignment, in a later analysis, came from comparing TCR nucleotide sequences with IMGT/GENE-DB human TR gene sequences. In a later analysis, CDR3 sequences and most-parsimonious VDJ recombination scenarios were assigned using the TCRdist pipeline. In a later analysis, each TCR beta chain was defined by its CDR3 amino acid sequence together with its V-gene family, and reads lacking a unique V-gene family were excluded. To address suspected cross-contamination and a sequencing artifact, a later analysis removed 550 to 750 highly shared, low-generation-probability nucleotide sequences. For each public chain, a later analysis derived a clonal expansion index from normalized ranks of inferred template counts within each repertoire. In a later analysis, generation probabilities were computed with a VDJ recombination model fitted to out-of-frame rearrangements, and the resulting probabilities were checked against IGoR. In a later analysis, hypergeometric tests were used to score TCR-TCR, TCR-HLA and TCR-CMV co-occurrence, with a repertoire-size bias correction applied to TCR pairs. In a later analysis, false discovery rates were estimated by permuting HLA or CMV assignments 20 times. In a later analysis, co-occurring TCRs were grouped using DBSCAN, with TCRdist sequence similarity added in when clustering inside HLA-allele-positive subsets. Repertoires with fewer than 30,000 or more than 120,000 public chains were left out of co-occurrence clustering, as were five repertoires with anomalous nucleotide sharing. Not all clones reach the TCRdb copy of this immuneACCESS table, which keeps in-frame sequences only. Checked studies attribute under half of the gap to unresolved V genes and leave the rest unexplained. V, J and clone size were drawn from that table, and D and trimming were deduced from the DNA. This sample comprises 90,000 to 110,000 clones, under 90% of them detected only once. The ten largest clones take up more than 2% of the sample.

General conclusions and limits of the study: Correlated functional status among segregating V segments might reflect linkage disequilibrium, but an unknown experimental factor could not be ruled out. The presence/absence analyses assumed that sequencing depth was roughly uniform across donors, and that assumption may not be true. HLA typing was unavailable for some donors at each locus, so association tests used only the typed subset. A total of 150 or so TCR beta chains were listed by the study as associated with cytomegalovirus. A later analysis found that TCR association rates varied across HLA loci, with DRB1 alleles showing the most associated TCRs and HLA-C alleles the fewest. A later genetic analysis reported fewer N-insertions in productive TCRs among donors in an Asian-associated ancestry cluster than the roughly 700-donor mean. In both the original and validation cohorts, the classifier was reported to diagnose cytomegalovirus status with high specificity and sensitivity. A cluster of highly shared sequence variants was judged likely to represent a technical artifact of the sequencing pipeline. A few of the identified cytomegalovirus-associated TCR beta chains were confirmed in vitro to be specific for cytomegalovirus antigens. Specific HLA alleles were associated with around 18,000 TCR beta sequences at a false discovery rate of 0.05 in a later analysis. This cohort had only TCR beta chains sequenced, and the lack of alpha or paired-chain data limited which features could be detected. In an earlier analysis of fewer than 700 of the donors, most TCR beta V segments appeared in productive rearrangements about 87% or about 30% of the time, broadly matching IMGT annotations. Because counts were too low, roughly 18 rarely observed V segments, including chromosome 9 orphons, were left out of the earlier analysis of several hundred of the donors. A later analysis found that most CMV-associated TCR beta chains appeared HLA-restricted, with HLA associations seemingly driven largely by CMV exposure. CMV serostatus was the only immune exposure information available for the cohort. Several of the top co-occurrence clusters appeared to be linked to parvovirus B19, influenza, CMV and Epstein-Barr virus, according to a later analysis. In a later analysis, HLA-associated TCR beta chains were found to be more clonally expanded and to have lower generation probabilities than equally common non-associated chains. A further reported finding was that TCR beta sequences accurately predicted the HLA-A and HLA-B alleles for most subjects in the first cohort. The authors suggested that the approach could potentially be extended to other disease states and immunological phenotypes. A later genetic analysis associated a missense DCLRE1C variant with V-gene and J-gene trimming of TCR beta chains, and an independent cohort replicated the association. Most TCR sequences were observed very rarely across donors, whereas some public TCRs were present in many individuals. When HLA alleles, especially DR and DQ, strongly co-occurred, attributing TCR associations to individual alleles was difficult.

This clonotype was sampled from a woman in her 30s in good health and CMV-seronegative. Sequenced sample: PBMCs.

The CDR3 corresponds to CASSVDLGDEKLFF. Here is the DNA: TGTGCCAGCAGCGTAGACTTAGGGGATGAAAAACTGTTTTTT. Rearrangement joined TRBV9 to TRBJ1-4; TRBD1 could be the D gene, as 5 bases match. Its CDR3 holds 14 amino acids, cysteine through phenylalanine. Left in the record is the CDR3 DNA by itself, 42 bases read in frame from the first base. Trimming takes 0 bases from V and 6 bases from J, and the germline ends sit 9 bases apart. CDR1 SGDLS and CDR2 YYNGEE are derived from the germline V gene.